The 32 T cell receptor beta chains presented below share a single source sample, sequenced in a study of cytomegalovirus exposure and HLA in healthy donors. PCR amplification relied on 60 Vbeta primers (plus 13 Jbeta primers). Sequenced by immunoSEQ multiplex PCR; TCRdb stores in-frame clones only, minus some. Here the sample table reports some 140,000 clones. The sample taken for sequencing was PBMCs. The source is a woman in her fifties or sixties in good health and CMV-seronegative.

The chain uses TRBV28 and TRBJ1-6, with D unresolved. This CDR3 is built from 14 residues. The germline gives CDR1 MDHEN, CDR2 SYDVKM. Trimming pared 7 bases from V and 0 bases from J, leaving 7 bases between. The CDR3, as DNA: TGTGCCAGCATAAGGAGCTCCTATAATTCACCCCTCCACTTT. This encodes CASIRSSYNSPLHF.

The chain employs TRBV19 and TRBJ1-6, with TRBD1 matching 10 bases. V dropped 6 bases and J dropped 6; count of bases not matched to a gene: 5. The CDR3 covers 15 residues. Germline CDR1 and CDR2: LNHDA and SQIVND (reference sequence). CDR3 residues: CASSYGTGVNSPLHF. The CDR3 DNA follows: TGTGCCAGTAGCTACGGGACAGGGGTTAATTCACCCCTCCACTTT.

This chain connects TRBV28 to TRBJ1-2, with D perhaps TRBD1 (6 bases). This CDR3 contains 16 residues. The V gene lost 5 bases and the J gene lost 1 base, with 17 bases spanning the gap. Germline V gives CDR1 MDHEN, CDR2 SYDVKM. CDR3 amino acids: CASSNGRGSDNYGYTF. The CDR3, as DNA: TGTGCCAGCAGTAACGGCAGGGGATCTGATAACTATGGCTACACCTTC.

Here the CDR3 DNA reads TGTGCCTCCGGGACAGGGTATAGCAATCAGCCCCAGCATTTT. Its protein is CASGTGYSNQPQHF. The genes are TRBV10-3 and TRBJ1-5; 9 nucleotides match TRBD1. This CDR3 has 14 residues. CDR1 ENHRY and CDR2 SYGVKD come from the germline V gene. The trim removed 11 bases at V and 0 bases at J, leaving 5 bases unmatched.

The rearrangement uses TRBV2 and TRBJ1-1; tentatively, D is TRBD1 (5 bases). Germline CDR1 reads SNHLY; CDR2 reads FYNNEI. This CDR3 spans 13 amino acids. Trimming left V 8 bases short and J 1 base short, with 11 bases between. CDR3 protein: CASERQPNTEAFF. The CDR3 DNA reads TGTGCCAGCGAACGACAGCCGAACACTGAAGCTTTCTTT.

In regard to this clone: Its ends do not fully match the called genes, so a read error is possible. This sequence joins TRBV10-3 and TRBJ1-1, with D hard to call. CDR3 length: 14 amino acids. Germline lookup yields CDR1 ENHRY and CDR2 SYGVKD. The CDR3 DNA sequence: TGTGCCATTAGTGGAGTTTCGAGGAACACTGAAGCTTTCTTT. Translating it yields CAISGVSRNTEAFF.

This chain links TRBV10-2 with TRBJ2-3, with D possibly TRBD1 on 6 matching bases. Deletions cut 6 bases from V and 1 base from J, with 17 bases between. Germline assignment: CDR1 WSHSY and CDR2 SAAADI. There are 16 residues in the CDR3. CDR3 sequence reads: CASRTRDTLGTDTQYF. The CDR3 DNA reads TGCGCCAGCAGAACCAGGGACACCTTAGGCACAGATACGCAGTATTTT.

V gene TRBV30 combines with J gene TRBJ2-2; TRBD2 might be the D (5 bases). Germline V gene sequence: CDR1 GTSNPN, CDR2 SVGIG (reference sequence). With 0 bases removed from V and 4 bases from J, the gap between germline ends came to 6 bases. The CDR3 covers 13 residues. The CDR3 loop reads CAWSVEGTGELFF. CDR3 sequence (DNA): TGTGCCTGGAGTGTAGAGGGCACCGGGGAGCTGTTTTTT.

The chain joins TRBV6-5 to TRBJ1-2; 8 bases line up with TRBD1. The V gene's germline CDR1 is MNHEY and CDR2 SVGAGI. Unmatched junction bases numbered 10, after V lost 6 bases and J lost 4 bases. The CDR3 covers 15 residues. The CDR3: CASRRRSGQGYGYTF. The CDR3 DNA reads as TGTGCCAGCAGAAGGAGGTCTGGACAGGGCTATGGCTACACCTTC.

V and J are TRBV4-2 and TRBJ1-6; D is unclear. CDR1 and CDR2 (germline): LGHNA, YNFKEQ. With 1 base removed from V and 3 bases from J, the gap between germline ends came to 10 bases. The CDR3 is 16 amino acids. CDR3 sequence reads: CASSQGGRNYNSPLHF. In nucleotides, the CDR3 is TGTGCCAGCAGCCAAGGTGGCAGGAACTATAATTCACCCCTCCACTTT.

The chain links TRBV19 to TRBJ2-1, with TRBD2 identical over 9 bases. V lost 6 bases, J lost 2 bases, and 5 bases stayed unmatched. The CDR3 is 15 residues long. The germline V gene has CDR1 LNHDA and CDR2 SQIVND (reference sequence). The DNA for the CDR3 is TGTGCCAGTAGCGAGACTAGCGGAACCTACAATGAGCAGTTCTTC. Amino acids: CASSETSGTYNEQFF. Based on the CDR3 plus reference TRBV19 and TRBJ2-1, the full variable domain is DGGITQSPKYLFRKEGQNVTLSCEQNLNHDAMYWYRQDPGQGLRLIYYSQIVNDFQKGDIAEGYSVSREKKESFPLTVTSAQKNPTAFYLCASSETSGTYNEQFFGPGTRLTVL.

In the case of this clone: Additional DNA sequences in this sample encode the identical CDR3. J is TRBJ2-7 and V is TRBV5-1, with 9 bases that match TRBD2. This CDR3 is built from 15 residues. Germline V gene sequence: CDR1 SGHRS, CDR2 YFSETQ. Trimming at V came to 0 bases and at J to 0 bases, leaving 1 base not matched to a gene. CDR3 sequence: CASSLGAGGSYEQYF. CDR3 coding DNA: TGCGCCAGCAGCTTGGGAGCGGGGGGCTCCTACGAGCAGTACTTC.

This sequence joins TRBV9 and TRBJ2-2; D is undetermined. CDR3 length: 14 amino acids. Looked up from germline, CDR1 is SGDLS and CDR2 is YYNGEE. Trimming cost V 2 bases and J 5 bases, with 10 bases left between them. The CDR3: CASSVRVNTGELFF. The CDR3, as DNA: TGTGCCAGCAGCGTCCGAGTTAATACCGGGGAGCTGTTTTTT.

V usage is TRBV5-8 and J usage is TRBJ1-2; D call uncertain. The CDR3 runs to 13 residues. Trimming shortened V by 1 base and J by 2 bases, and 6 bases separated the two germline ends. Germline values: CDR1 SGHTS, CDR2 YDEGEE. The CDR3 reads CASSLRGNYGYTF. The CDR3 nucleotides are TGTGCCAGCAGCTTGCGAGGGAACTATGGCTACACCTTC.

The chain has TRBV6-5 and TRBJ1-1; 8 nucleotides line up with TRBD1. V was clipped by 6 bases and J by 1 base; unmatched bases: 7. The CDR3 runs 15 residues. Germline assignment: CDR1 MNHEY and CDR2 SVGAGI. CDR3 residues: CASSQWTGTNTEAFF. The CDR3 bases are TGTGCCAGCAGCCAGTGGACAGGGACGAACACTGAAGCTTTCTTT.

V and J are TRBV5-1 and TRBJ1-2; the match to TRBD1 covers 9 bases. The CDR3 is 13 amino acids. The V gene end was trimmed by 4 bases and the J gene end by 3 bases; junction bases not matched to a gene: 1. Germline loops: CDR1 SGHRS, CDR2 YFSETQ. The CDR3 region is CASSTGGDYGYTF. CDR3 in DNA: TGCGCCAGCAGCACAGGGGGCGACTATGGCTACACCTTC.

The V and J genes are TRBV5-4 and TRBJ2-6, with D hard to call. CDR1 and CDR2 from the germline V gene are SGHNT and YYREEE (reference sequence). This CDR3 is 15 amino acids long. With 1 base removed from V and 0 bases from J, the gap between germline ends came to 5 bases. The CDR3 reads CASSLTSSGANVLTF. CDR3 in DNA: TGTGCCAGCAGCTTGACCAGCTCTGGGGCCAACGTCCTGACTTTC.

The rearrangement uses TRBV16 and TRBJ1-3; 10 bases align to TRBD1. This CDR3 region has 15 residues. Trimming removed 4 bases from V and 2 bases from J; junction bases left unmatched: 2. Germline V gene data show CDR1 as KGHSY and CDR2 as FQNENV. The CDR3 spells CASSPGTGAGNTIYF. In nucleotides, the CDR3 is TGTGCCAGCAGCCCCGGGACAGGGGCTGGAAACACCATATATTTT.

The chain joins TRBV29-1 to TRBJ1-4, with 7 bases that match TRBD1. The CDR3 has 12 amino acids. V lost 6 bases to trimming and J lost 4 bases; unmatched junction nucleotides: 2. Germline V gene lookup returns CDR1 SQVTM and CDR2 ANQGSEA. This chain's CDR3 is CSVWDSNEKLFF. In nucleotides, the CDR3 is TGCAGCGTCTGGGACAGTAATGAAAAACTGTTTTTT.

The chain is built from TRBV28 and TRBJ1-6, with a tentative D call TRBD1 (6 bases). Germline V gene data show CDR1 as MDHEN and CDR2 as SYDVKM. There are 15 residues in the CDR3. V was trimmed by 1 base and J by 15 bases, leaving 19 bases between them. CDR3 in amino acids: CASSLFPGGGYHLHF. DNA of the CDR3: TGTGCCAGCAGTTTATTCCCGGGAGGGGGGTATCACCTCCACTTT.

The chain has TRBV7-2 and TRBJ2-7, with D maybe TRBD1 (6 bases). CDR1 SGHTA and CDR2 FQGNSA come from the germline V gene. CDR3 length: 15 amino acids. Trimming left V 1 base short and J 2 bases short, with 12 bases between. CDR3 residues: CASSLGGTRTYEQYF. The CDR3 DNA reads TGTGCCAGCAGCTTAGGAGGGACACGCACCTACGAGCAGTACTTC.

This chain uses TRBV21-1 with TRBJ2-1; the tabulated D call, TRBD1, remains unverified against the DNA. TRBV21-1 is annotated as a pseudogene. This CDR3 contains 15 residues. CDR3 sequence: CASSSRDRSYNEQFF. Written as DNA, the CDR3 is TGTGCCAGCAGCTCTCGGGACAGGTCCTACAATGAGCAGTTCTTC.

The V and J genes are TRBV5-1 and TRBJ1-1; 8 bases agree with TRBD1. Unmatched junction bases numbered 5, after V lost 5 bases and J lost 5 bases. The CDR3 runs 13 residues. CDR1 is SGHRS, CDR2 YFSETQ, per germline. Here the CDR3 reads CASRGQDETEAFF. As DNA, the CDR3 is TGCGCCAGCAGGGGACAGGATGAGACTGAAGCTTTCTTT.

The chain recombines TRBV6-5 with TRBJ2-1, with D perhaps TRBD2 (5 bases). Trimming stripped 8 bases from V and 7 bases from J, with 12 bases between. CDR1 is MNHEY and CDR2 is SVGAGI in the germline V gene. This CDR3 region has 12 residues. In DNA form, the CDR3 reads TGTGCCAGCGGAGGAGCGGCGAATGAGCAGTTCTTC. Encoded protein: CASGGAANEQFF.

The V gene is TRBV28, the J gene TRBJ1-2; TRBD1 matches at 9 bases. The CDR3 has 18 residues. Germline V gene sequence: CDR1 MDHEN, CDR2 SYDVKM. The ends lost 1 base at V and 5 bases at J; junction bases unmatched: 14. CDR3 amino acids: CASSLFVWQGQGQYGYTF. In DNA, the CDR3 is TGTGCCAGCAGTTTATTTGTTTGGCAGGGACAGGGACAATATGGCTACACCTTC.

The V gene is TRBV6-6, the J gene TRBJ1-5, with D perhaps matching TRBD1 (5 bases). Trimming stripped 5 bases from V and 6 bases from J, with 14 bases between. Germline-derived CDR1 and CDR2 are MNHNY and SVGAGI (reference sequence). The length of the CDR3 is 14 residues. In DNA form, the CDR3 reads TGTGCCAGCAGTGCTCGCGGGGCGGTTCAGCCCCAGCATTTT. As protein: CASSARGAVQPQHF.

The CDR3 spells CASSPRGGDTEAFF. CDR3 coding DNA: TGCGCCAGCAGCCCGCGGGGAGGGGACACTGAAGCTTTCTTT. This chain uses TRBV5-1 with TRBJ1-1; D might be TRBD1 (5 bases). V lost 4 bases and J 3 bases, leaving 13 bases between the germline ends. Germline-derived CDR1 and CDR2 are SGHRS and YFSETQ. This CDR3 is 14 amino acids long.

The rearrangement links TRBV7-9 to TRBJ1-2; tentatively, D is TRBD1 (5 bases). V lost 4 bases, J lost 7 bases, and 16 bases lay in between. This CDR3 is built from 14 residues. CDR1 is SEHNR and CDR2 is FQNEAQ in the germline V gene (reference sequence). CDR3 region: CASSYYPGRSGYTF. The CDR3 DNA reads TGTGCCAGCAGCTACTATCCAGGGCGGAGTGGCTACACCTTC.

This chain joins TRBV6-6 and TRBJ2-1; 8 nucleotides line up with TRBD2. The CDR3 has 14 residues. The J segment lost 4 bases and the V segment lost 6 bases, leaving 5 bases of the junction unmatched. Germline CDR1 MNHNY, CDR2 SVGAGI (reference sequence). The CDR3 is CASSLGLDYNEQFF. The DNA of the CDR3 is TGTGCCAGCAGCCTGGGACTAGATTACAATGAGCAGTTCTTC.

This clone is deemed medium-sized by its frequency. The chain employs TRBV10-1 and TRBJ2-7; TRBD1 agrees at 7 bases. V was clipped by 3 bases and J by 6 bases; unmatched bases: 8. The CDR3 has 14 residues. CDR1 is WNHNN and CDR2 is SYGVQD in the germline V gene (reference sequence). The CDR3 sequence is CASSDGTESAEQYF. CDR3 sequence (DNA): TGCGCCAGCAGTGATGGGACAGAGTCTGCCGAGCAGTACTTC.

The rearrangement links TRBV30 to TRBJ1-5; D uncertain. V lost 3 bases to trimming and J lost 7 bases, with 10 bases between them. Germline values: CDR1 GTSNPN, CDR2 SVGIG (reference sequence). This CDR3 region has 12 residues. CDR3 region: CAWSAGVQPQHF. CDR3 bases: TGTGCCTGGAGCGCCGGGGTGCAGCCCCAGCATTTT. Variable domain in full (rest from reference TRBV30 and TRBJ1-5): SQTIHQWPATLVQPVGSPLSLECTVEGTSNPNLYWYRQAAGRGLQLLFYSVGIGQISSEVPQNLSASRPQDRQFILSSKKLLLSDSGFYLCAWSAGVQPQHFGDGTRLSIL.

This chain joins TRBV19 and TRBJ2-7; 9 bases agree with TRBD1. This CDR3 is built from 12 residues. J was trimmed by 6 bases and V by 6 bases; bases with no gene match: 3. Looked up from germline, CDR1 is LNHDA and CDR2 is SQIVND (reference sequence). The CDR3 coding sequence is TGTGCCAGTAGCAACAGGGGGCTCGAGCAGTACTTC. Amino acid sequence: CASSNRGLEQYF.